A single sample gave rise to the 27 T cell receptor beta chains below, sequenced in a study of shared T cell receptors in the human thymus. Profiling relied on immunoSEQ multiplex PCR, and the TCRdb table lists in-frame clones only, not all of them. The sample holds roughly 500,000 clones; 75% to 85% are singletons and the top ten take 0.013%. The same data also went into a second study, on human thymus T cells.

Sequences were obtained from thymocytes. These receptors were taken from a boy in the first two years of life with a congenital heart defect.

In DNA form, the CDR3 reads TGTGCCAGTAGTATCCTTTTCTACAGGTCAAATCAGCCCCAGCATTTT. This gives the protein CASSILFYRSNQPQHF. The rearrangement joins TRBV19 to TRBJ1-5; D possibly corresponds to TRBD1 (5 bases). The CDR3 runs to 16 residues. Deletions cut 3 bases from V and 4 bases from J, with 16 bases between. CDR1 LNHDA and CDR2 SQIVND come from the germline V gene (reference sequence).

The DNA for the CDR3 is TGTGCCAGCAGCTTGGGGCGGCGGGCCGAGACCCAGTACTTC. It yields the protein CASSLGRRAETQYF. This chain joins TRBV5-6 and TRBJ2-5; a weak D match, TRBD2 (5 bases). Trimming shortened V by 0 bases and J by 5 bases, and 11 bases separated the two germline ends. Germline assignment: CDR1 SGHDT and CDR2 YYEEEE. The CDR3 is 14 amino acids.

The count of this clone is one. The V and J genes are TRBV5-6 and TRBJ2-1, with 7 bases lining up with TRBD2. Unmatched junction bases numbered 18, after V lost 4 bases and J lost 8 bases. Germline CDR1 is SGHDT and CDR2 is YYEEEE. CDR3 length equals 17 residues. CDR3 DNA sequence: TGTGCCAGCAGCCCCTCGGGGAGGGCCCAACTTCCCGATGAGCAGTTCTTC. Its protein product is CASSPSGRAQLPDEQFF.

As to this clone: The junction does not match germline at one end; this may be a read error. This chain joins TRBV27 and TRBJ2-7; possibly TRBD2 for D (5 bases). CDR3 length equals 14 residues. The germline V gene has CDR1 MNHEY and CDR2 SMNVEV (reference sequence). CDR3 sequence: CASSLSGVSHEQYF. DNA of the CDR3: TGTGCCAGCAGTTTGTCCGGGGTCTCCCACGAGCAGTACTTC.

The rearrangement uses TRBV29-1 and TRBJ2-1; TRBD2 might be the D (6 bases). Germline-derived CDR1 and CDR2 are SQVTM and ANQGSEA. The CDR3 has 17 residues. V was trimmed by 6 bases and J by 4 bases, leaving 25 bases between them. The CDR3 DNA is TGCAGCGTCCACTCGTTTACGGCGGGGATACTATACAATGAGCAGTTCTTC. Protein: CSVHSFTAGILYNEQFF.

The chain is built from TRBV2 and TRBJ2-5, with a weak D call TRBD2 (5 bases). The CDR3 contains 14 residues. V shed 6 bases and J shed 3 bases, with 14 bases lying between them. Germline loops: CDR1 SNHLY, CDR2 FYNNEI. This CDR3 is CASRKTGNEETQYF. The DNA of the CDR3 is TGTGCCAGCAGGAAAACGGGGAATGAAGAGACCCAGTACTTC.

The chain is built from TRBV20-1 and TRBJ1-1; no reliable D call. CDR1 DFQATT and CDR2 SNEGSKA come from the germline V gene (reference sequence). The CDR3 spans 10 residues. The CDR3 is CTGGRTEAFF. The CDR3 DNA is TGCACCGGCGGGAGGACTGAAGCTTTCTTT.

This clone was counted between two and nine times. The chain employs TRBV25-1 and TRBJ2-7, with TRBD2 matching 13 bases. Germline V CDR1 and CDR2: MGHDK, SYGVNS. The junction had 7 bases not matched to a gene; V was cut back by 1 base and J by 7 bases. This CDR3 comprises 16 residues. The CDR3: CASSEWGLAGFLEQYF. CDR3 bases: TGTGCCAGCAGTGAATGGGGACTAGCGGGGTTTTTAGAGCAGTACTTC.

The V and J genes are TRBV6-7 and TRBJ2-3; weak D call: TRBD2 (5 bases). TRBV6-7 is an ORF; its function is uncertain. V was pared by 0 bases and J by 7 bases, with 14 bases between. The CDR3 totals 15 residues. Here the CDR3 reads CASSYSNEGLNTQYF. CDR3 in DNA: TGTGCCAGCAGTTACTCGAACGAGGGTTTAAATACGCAGTATTTT.

This clone showed up just a few times. Different DNA sequences within this sample yield the same CDR3. The chain joins TRBV18 to TRBJ2-1; TRBD1 matches 12 bases. The V gene's germline CDR1 is KGHSH and CDR2 LQKENI. Unmatched junction bases numbered 9, after V lost 5 bases and J lost 10 bases. There are 15 residues in the CDR3. The DNA of the CDR3 is TGTGCCAGCTCATTCACCGGGACAGGGGGCGTCGAGCAGTTCTTC. Its translation is CASSFTGTGGVEQFF.

CDR3 sequence reads: CASSQDLGGEQFF. In nucleotides, the CDR3 is TGTGCCAGCAGCCAAGATCTAGGCGGTGAGCAGTTCTTC. The chain links TRBV14 to TRBJ2-1; D uncertain. V lost 0 bases, J lost 9 bases, and 9 bases lay in between. Germline CDR1 SGHDN, CDR2 FVKESK. The CDR3 totals 13 residues. The entire variable domain, with the rest obtained from reference TRBV14 and TRBJ2-1, is as follows: EAGVTQFPSHSVIEKGQTVTLRCDPISGHDNLYWYRRVMGKEIKFLLHFVKESKQDESGMPNNRFLAERTGGTYSTLKVQPAELEDSGVYFCASSQDLGGEQFFGPGTRLTVL.

The chain's CDR3 is CAVKGRENTEAFF. For the CDR3, the DNA is TGTGCCGTTAAGGGGAGGGAGAACACTGAAGCTTTCTTT. This rearrangement joins TRBV6-1 to TRBJ1-1; TRBD1 might be the D (5 bases). The germline V gene encodes CDR1 MNHNS and CDR2 SASEGT. Trimming stripped 11 bases from V and 1 base from J, with 14 bases between. The CDR3 is 13 amino acids.

This chain joins TRBV19 and TRBJ1-4; D is undetermined. Germline-derived CDR1 and CDR2 are LNHDA and SQIVND (reference sequence). This CDR3 contains 14 residues. The ends were cut back, 4 bases at V and 8 bases at J, with 14 bases in the middle. CDR3 nucleotide sequence: TGTGCCAGTAGTACCCGGGTCCCGAGAGAAAAACTGTTTTTT. Translated: CASSTRVPREKLFF.

This clone came up a few times. The V and J genes are TRBV5-4 and TRBJ2-7, with 11 nucleotides matching TRBD2. J lost 3 bases, V lost 4 bases, and 15 bases had no gene match. The CDR3 length is 18 residues. Per the germline V gene, CDR1 is SGHNT and CDR2 is YYREEE (reference sequence). CDR3 sequence: CASSPLPGTSGKNYEQYF. The CDR3 DNA reads TGTGCCAGCAGCCCACTACCCGGGACTAGCGGAAAAAACTACGAGCAGTACTTC.

The chain employs TRBV6-1 and TRBJ2-5, with D possibly TRBD1 on 6 matching bases. Per germline, CDR1 MNHNS and CDR2 SASEGT. V gave up 2 bases and J gave up 2 bases, with 12 bases separating them. The CDR3 loop spans 15 amino acids. CDR3 residues: CASSEPGRGQETQYF. CDR3 bases: TGTGCCAGCAGTGAACCCGGCAGGGGACAAGAGACCCAGTACTTC.

This chain uses TRBV7-9 with TRBJ2-7; D might be TRBD2 (5 bases). Germline V gene data show CDR1 as SEHNR and CDR2 as FQNEAQ (reference sequence). V was pared by 1 base and J by 7 bases, with 17 bases between. The CDR3 covers 15 residues. The CDR3 is CASSLGASFLREQYF. The CDR3 bases are TGTGCCAGCAGCTTAGGGGCTAGCTTCCTCCGGGAGCAGTACTTC.

The rearrangement uses TRBV27 and TRBJ2-7; 11 bases map to TRBD2. The V segment lost 8 bases and the J segment 6 bases; nucleotides outside the gene matches: 15. Germline V gene lookup returns CDR1 MNHEY and CDR2 SMNVEV (reference sequence). There are 16 residues in the CDR3. The CDR3 protein is CASPLGLAGGRIEQYF. In DNA, the CDR3 is TGTGCCAGCCCACTGGGGCTAGCGGGAGGAAGGATCGAGCAGTACTTC.

The sample holds one count of this clone. The chain combines TRBV29-1 with TRBJ2-7, with 7 bases that match TRBD1. V was clipped by 4 bases and J by 2 bases; unmatched bases: 8. Germline CDR1 is SQVTM and CDR2 is ANQGSEA. This CDR3 contains 14 residues. CDR3 sequence (DNA): TGCAGCGTTGTAGACAGGGTGTCTCCCTACGAGCAGTACTTC. Protein: CSVVDRVSPYEQYF.

This chain joins TRBV7-6 and TRBJ1-1; no reliable D call. Deletions cut 4 bases from V and 1 base from J, with 7 bases between. Germline loops: CDR1 SGHVS, CDR2 FNYEAQ. CDR3 length: 13 residues. This chain's CDR3 is CASSSRGNTEAFF. The CDR3, as DNA: TGTGCCAGCAGCTCCCGGGGGAACACTGAAGCTTTCTTT.

The chain is built from TRBV19 and TRBJ2-7; 13 nucleotides match TRBD2. The CDR3 runs to 14 residues. J gave up 4 bases and V 4 bases, and 1 base lay outside the gene matches. In germline, CDR1 is LNHDA, CDR2 SQIVND (reference sequence). The DNA of the CDR3 is TGTGCCAGTAGTAGGACTAGCGGGAGTTACGAGCAGTACTTC. It encodes CASSRTSGSYEQYF.

DNA of the CDR3: TGTGCCAGCAGCTGCACCCCGGCTAGCGGTCGCCCGAGGACCACAGATACGCAGTATTTT. Protein sequence: CASSCTPASGRPRTTDTQYF. The chain joins TRBV5-8 to TRBJ2-3; 7 nucleotides align to TRBD2. The V gene's germline CDR1 is SGHTS and CDR2 YDEGEE. Trimming at V came to 3 bases and at J to 2 bases, leaving 21 bases not matched to a gene. CDR3 length equals 20 residues.

In this sample, this clone turned up once. DNA for the CDR3: TGTGCCAGCAGTCGGGACAGGGGGCGCCCCTATGGCTACACCTTC. As protein: CASSRDRGRPYGYTF. The V gene is TRBV28, the J gene TRBJ1-2; the match to TRBD1 covers 12 bases. The junction had 5 bases not matched to a gene; V was cut back by 5 bases and J by 4 bases. Germline CDR1 MDHEN, CDR2 SYDVKM. The CDR3 runs 15 residues.

This clone was found once. This rearrangement joins TRBV6-4 to TRBJ2-1; TRBD1 matches at 7 bases. The V gene end was trimmed by 4 bases and the J gene end by 8 bases; junction bases not matched to a gene: 14. This CDR3 is 16 amino acids long. Germline V lookup: CDR1 MRHNA, CDR2 SNTAGT. The CDR3 spells CASSGQGRVGIDEQFF. CDR3 nucleotide sequence: TGTGCCAGCAGTGGACAGGGAAGGGTGGGAATAGATGAGCAGTTCTTC.

The rearrangement uses TRBV7-2 and TRBJ1-5; TRBD1 might be the D (6 bases). The V end lost 8 bases, the J end lost 5 bases, and 13 bases lay between the germline ends. The germline CDR1 and CDR2 sequences are SGHTA and FQGNSA. This CDR3 has 13 residues. This chain's CDR3 is CASGPGHHQPQHF. DNA of the CDR3: TGTGCCAGCGGACCGGGACACCATCAGCCCCAGCATTTT. Variable domain in full (rest from reference TRBV7-2 and TRBJ1-5): GAGVSQSPSNKVTEKGKDVELRCDPISGHTALYWYRQSLGQGLEFLIYFQGNSAPDKSGLPSDRFSAERTGGSVSTLTIQRTQQEDSAVYLCASGPGHHQPQHFGDGTRLSIL.

In this sample, this clone turned up a few times. This sequence joins TRBV14 and TRBJ2-7, with TRBD2 identical over 7 bases. The CDR3 is 15 amino acids. Germline loops: CDR1 SGHDN, CDR2 FVKESK. J lost 2 bases, V lost 1 base, and 5 bases had no gene match. The CDR3 coding sequence is TGTGCCAGCAGCCAAGGTTTCCGGGGGGCCTACGAGCAGTACTTC. It yields the protein CASSQGFRGAYEQYF.

The V gene is TRBV21-1, the J gene TRBJ2-7; the DNA was not compared with TRBD2, the D call given in the table. TRBV21-1 is shown as a pseudogene. The CDR3 contains 12 residues. The CDR3 is CASSKGGAEQYF. CDR3 in DNA: TGTGCCAGCAGCAAAGGAGGCGCCGAGCAGTACTTC.

The V call is TRBV5-1, the J call TRBJ2-1; TRBD1 might be the D (6 bases). Germline CDR1 and CDR2: SGHRS and YFSETQ. Trimming removed 3 bases from V and 6 bases from J, with 25 bases in between. This CDR3 is built from 18 residues. CDR3 DNA: TGCGCCAGCAGCTCGAATTTCGGAAACAGGGTGGACAGCAATGAGCAGTTCTTC. Translating gives CASSSNFGNRVDSNEQFF. The variable domain in full, with the rest retrieved from reference TRBV5-1 and TRBJ2-1, is KAGVTQTPRYLIKTRGQQVTLSCSPISGHRSVSWYQQTPGQGLQFLFEYFSETQRNKGNFPGRFSGRQFSNSRSEMNVSTLELGDSALYLCASSSNFGNRVDSNEQFFGPGTRLTVL.